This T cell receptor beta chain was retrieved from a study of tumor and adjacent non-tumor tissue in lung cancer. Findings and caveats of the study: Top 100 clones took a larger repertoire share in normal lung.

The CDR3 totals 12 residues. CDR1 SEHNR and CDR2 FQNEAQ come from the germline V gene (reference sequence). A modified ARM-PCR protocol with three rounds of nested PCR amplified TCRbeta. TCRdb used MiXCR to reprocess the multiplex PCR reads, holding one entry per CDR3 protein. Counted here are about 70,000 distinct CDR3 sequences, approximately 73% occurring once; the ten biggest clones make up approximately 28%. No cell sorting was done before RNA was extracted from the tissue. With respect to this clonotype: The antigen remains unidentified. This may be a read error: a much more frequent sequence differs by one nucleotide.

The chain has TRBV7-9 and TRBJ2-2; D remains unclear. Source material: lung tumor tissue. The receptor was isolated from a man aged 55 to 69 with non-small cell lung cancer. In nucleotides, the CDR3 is TGTACCAGCAGAAACGGAGACGGGGAGCTGTTTTTT. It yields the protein CTSRNGDGELFF. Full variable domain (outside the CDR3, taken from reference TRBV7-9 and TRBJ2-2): DTGVSQNPRHKITKRGQNVTFRCDPISEHNRLYWYRQTLGQGPEFLTYFQNEAQLEKSRLLSDRFSAERPKGSFSTLEIQRTEQGDSAMYLCTSRNGDGELFFGEGSRLTVL.